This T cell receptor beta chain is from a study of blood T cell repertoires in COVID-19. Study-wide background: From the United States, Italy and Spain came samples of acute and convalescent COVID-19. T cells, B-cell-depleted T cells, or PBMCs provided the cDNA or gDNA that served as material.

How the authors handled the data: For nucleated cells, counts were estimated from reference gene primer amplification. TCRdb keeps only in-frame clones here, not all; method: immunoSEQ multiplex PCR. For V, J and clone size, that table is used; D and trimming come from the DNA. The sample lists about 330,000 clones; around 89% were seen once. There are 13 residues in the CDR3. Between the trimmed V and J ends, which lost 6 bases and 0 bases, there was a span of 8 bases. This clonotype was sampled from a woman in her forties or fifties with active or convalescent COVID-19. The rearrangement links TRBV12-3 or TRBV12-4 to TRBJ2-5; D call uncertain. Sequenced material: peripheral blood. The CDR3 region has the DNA TGTGCCAGCAGACCCCGGGACCAAGAGACCCAGTACTTC. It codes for CASRPRDQETQYF.